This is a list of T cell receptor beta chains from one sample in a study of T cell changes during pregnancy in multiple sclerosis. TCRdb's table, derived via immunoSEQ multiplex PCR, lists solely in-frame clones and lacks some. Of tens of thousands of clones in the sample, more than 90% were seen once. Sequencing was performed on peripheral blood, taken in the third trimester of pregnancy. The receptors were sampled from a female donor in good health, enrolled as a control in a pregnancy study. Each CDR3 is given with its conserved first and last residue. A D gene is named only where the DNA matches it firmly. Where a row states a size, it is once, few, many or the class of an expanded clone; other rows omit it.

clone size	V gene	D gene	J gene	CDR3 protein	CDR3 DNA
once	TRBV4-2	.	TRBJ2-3	CASSQEWADDTQYF	TGTGCCAGCAGCCAAGAGTGGGCCGACGATACGCAGTATTTT
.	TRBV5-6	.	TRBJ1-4	CASSPPGRNEKLFF	TGTGCCAGCAGCCCCCCAGGGAGGAATGAAAAACTGTTTTTT
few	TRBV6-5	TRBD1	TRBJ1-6	CASGRGDRGYSPLHF	TGTGCCAGCGGGCGCGGGGACAGGGGATATTCACCCCTCCACTTT
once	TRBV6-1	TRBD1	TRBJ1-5	CASSDPMTGGNSNQPQHF	TGTGCCAGCAGTGACCCGATGACAGGGGGAAATAGCAATCAGCCCCAGCATTTT
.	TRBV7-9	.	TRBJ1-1	CASSLRGQSNTEAFF	TGTGCCAGCAGCTTACGAGGACAGAGCAACACTGAAGCTTTCTTT
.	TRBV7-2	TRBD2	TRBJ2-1	CASSRVASGGYEQFF	TGTGCCAGCAGTCGAGTGGCTAGCGGGGGTTATGAGCAGTTCTTC
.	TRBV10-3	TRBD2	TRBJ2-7	CAISRAGDGEQYF	TGTGCCATCAGTCGTGCGGGGGATGGCGAGCAGTACTTC
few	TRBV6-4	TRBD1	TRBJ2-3	CASSAGGAPTDTQYF	TGTGCCAGCAGTGCAGGGGGCGCCCCCACAGATACGCAGTATTTT
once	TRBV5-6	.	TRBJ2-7	CASSLRRLSYEQYF	TGTGCCAGCAGCTTGAGGAGGCTCTCCTACGAGCAGTACTTC
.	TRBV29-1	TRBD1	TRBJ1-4	CSVAGQGNEKLFF	TGCAGCGTGGCGGGACAGGGTAATGAAAAACTGTTTTTT
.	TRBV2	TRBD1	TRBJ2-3	CASGGQARDTQYF	TGTGCCAGCGGGGGACAGGCAAGAGATACGCAGTATTTT
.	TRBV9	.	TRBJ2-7	CASSPRPGYEQYF	TGTGCCAGCAGCCCCCGTCCGGGGTACGAGCAGTACTTC